This TCR beta chain was found in a study of shared clonotypes between healthy human individuals. Study as a whole: The donor group consisted of a couple of women and a few men, aged 18 to 49. Study outcomes and limitations: Naive CD4 clonotypes were shared across a handful of donors at about 5.2%.

The V gene's germline CDR1 is SSHAT and CDR2 FNYEAQ (reference sequence). This CDR3 contains 16 residues. About this clone: The antigen is unknown. The junction departs from germline at one end; a sequencing error may be responsible.

TCRdb keeps only in-frame clones here, not all; method: immunoSEQ multiplex PCR. The data contain about 680,000 clones, 92% of them seen just once; the ten biggest clones take up nearly 25%. Naive-designated CD8 cells lacked CD45RO, were positively enriched for CCR7, and omitted terminally differentiated effector memory CD45RA+ cells. This clonotype was sampled from a man aged 25-45 years in good health. The chain uses TRBV7-7 and TRBJ2-2; 8 positions agree with TRBD1. The material sequenced was naive CD8+ T cells sorted from blood. As DNA, the CDR3 is TGTGCTAGCAGCTCTGGACAGGGTATTTACACCGGGGAGCTGTTTTTT. Protein sequence: CASSSGQGIYTGELFF.